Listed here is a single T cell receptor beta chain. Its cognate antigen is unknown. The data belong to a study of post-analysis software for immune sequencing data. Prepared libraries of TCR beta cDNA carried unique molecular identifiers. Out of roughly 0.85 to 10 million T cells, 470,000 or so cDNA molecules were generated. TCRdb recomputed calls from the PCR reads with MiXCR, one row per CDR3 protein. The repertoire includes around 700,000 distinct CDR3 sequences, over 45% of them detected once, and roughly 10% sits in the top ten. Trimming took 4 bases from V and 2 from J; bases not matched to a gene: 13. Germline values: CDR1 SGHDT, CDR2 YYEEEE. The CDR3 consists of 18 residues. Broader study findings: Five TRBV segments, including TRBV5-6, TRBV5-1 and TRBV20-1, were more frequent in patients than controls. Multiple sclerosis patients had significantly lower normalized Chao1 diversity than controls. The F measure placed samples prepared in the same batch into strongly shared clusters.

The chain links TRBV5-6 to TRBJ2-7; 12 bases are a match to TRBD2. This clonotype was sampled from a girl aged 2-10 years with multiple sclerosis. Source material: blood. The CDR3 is CASSPNRLGTSGPYEQYF. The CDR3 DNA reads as TGTGCCAGCAGCCCGAACCGCCTGGGGACTAGCGGGCCCTACGAGCAGTACTTC.